This T cell receptor beta chain was retrieved from a study of cytomegalovirus exposure and HLA in healthy donors. Study-level points and caveats: One later analysis, an examination of the 120 validation repertoires, found that first-cohort TCR clusters tended to co-occur in them. Investigators reported 150 to 200 TCR beta chains as tied to cytomegalovirus. Cytomegalovirus status was reportedly diagnosed by the classifier with high specificity and sensitivity.

Germline assignment: CDR1 SGHTA and CDR2 FQGNSA. V lost 1 base, J lost 5 bases, and 2 bases stayed unmatched. The CDR3 consists of 13 residues. Sequencing was performed with immunoSEQ multiplex PCR; in TCRdb, only in-frame clones are kept and a portion is missing. The table lists 120,000 or so clones, around 85% of them singletons. A note on this clone: What it binds is unknown.

Sequenced material: PBMCs. V gene TRBV7-2 combines with J gene TRBJ2-7; 7 nucleotides match TRBD1. This sequence originates from a man aged 18 to 30 in good health and CMV-seropositive. The CDR3 loop reads CASSLGTGDEQYF. CDR3 coding DNA: TGTGCCAGCAGCTTAGGGACAGGCGACGAGCAGTACTTC.